Below, one TCR beta chain is given with its context. Its matching antigen is unknown. The germline V gene encodes CDR1 WNHNN and CDR2 SYGVQD (reference sequence). Trimming stripped 3 bases from V and 3 bases from J, with 17 bases between. The CDR3 is 17 residues long. The data were taken from a study of T cell responses to AZD1222 COVID-19 vaccine. The study's findings and limits: Repertoires were obtained only post-peak T cell response. Spike-specific TCR breadth and depth rose after two AZD1222 doses. Vaccine-related CD4 TCRs covered spike, predominating at 160-218 and 743-854.

Assay: immunoSEQ multiplex PCR; the TCRdb copy retains only in-frame clones and omits some. The table includes 150,000 or so clones, around 86% detected once. The receptor comes from an adult in good health. The V gene is TRBV10-1, the J gene TRBJ1-4; possibly TRBD1 for D (5 bases). This material consisted of peripheral blood, taken on day 0 of MenACWY control vaccination. CDR3 sequence: CASSELGTEGANEKLFF. CDR3 coding DNA: TGCGCCAGCAGTGAACTCGGGACTGAGGGTGCTAATGAAAAACTGTTTTTT.